Presented here are 11 T cell receptor beta chains from one specimen sequenced in a study of T cell repertoires in ileal Crohn's disease. Assay: immunoSEQ multiplex PCR; the TCRdb copy retains only in-frame clones and omits some. The data show 12,000 to 15,000 clones, just under 80% seen once. Input material: ileal tissue. The receptors stem from an adult with Crohn's disease.

This chain links TRBV5-4 with TRBJ2-5, with D tentatively TRBD2 (6 bases). The germline V gene has CDR1 SGHNT and CDR2 YYREEE (reference sequence). The CDR3 consists of 18 residues. The V end lost 0 bases, the J end lost 5 bases, and 23 bases lay between the germline ends. Written as DNA, the CDR3 is TGTGCCAGCAGCTTGGGACAAGATAAGGCGGGGTTGTCCGAGACCCAGTACTTC. This encodes CASSLGQDKAGLSETQYF. The full variable domain, its missing parts supplied by reference TRBV5-4 and TRBJ2-5, is ETGVTQSPTHLIKTRGQQVTLRCSSQSGHNTVSWYQQALGQGPQFIFQYYREEENGRGNFPPRFSGLQFPNYSSELNVNALELDDSALYLCASSLGQDKAGLSETQYFGPGTRLLVL.

The table lists this clone with a count of one. Other DNA sequences of this sample code for an identical CDR3. The chain joins TRBV11-2 to TRBJ1-2, with 9 bases matching TRBD1. This CDR3 spans 13 amino acids. Germline V gene data show CDR1 as SGHAT and CDR2 as FQNNGV. Losses at the gene ends were 3 bases for V and 4 bases for J; bases not matched to a gene: 0. Written as DNA, the CDR3 is TGTGCCAGCAGCTTGGGACAGGGCTATGGCTACACCTTC. Amino acid sequence: CASSLGQGYGYTF.

V is TRBV30 and J is TRBJ2-5, with a tentative D call TRBD1 (6 bases). The germline V and J ends were trimmed by 2 bases and 5 bases, with 18 bases remaining between them. In germline, CDR1 is GTSNPN, CDR2 SVGIG (reference sequence). This CDR3 region has 15 residues. In DNA form, the CDR3 reads TGTGCCTGGAGTTTCATAACAGGGCATAAGGAGACCCAGTACTTC. This gives the protein CAWSFITGHKETQYF.

The rearrangement joins TRBV18 to TRBJ2-2, with a possible D match to TRBD2 (6 bases). The CDR3 length is 16 residues. V gave up 3 bases and J gave up 5 bases, with 16 bases separating them. Germline V CDR1 and CDR2: KGHSH, LQKENI. The CDR3 here is CASSPVPAGYTGELFF. CDR3 DNA sequence: TGTGCCAGCTCACCCGTTCCGGCGGGGTATACCGGGGAGCTGTTTTTT.

Judged by abundance, this clone is medium-sized. V is TRBV27 and J is TRBJ1-1, with a weak D call TRBD1 (6 bases). With 5 bases removed from V and 11 bases from J, the gap between germline ends came to 18 bases. Germline V lookup: CDR1 MNHEY, CDR2 SMNVEV (reference sequence). This CDR3 is 13 amino acids long. The CDR3 DNA is TGTGCCAGCAGTCCCGGAACAGGGTATAGGGCTTTCTTT. It yields the protein CASSPGTGYRAFF.

J is TRBJ2-3 and V is TRBV11-2, with 8 nucleotides matching TRBD2. CDR1 is SGHAT and CDR2 is FQNNGV in the germline V gene. The CDR3 runs 17 residues. J lost 3 bases, V lost 2 bases, and 10 bases had no gene match. The CDR3: CASSLSSAGGGTDTQYF. CDR3 nucleotides: TGTGCCAGCAGCTTATCTAGCGCGGGGGGCGGGACAGATACGCAGTATTTT.

The genes are TRBV12-5 and TRBJ2-2, with 7 bases that match TRBD2. CDR3 length: 16 amino acids. J was trimmed by 7 bases and V by 3 bases; bases with no gene match: 11. CDR1 is LGHNT, CDR2 FRNRAP, per germline. CDR3 nucleotide sequence: TGTGCTAGTGGTTTCTCAACTAGCGAGCGGGGCGGGGAGCTGTTTTTT. Its translation is CASGFSTSERGGELFF.

The chain joins TRBV29-1 to TRBJ2-5; 10 nucleotides agree with TRBD1. The CDR3 has 15 amino acids. V gave up 4 bases and J gave up 5 bases; unmatched junction bases: 10. The V gene's germline CDR1 is SQVTM and CDR2 ANQGSEA. The CDR3, as DNA: TGCAGCGTTGTTCGGGACAGGGGTCAGGCGGAGACCCAGTACTTC. Protein sequence: CSVVRDRGQAETQYF.

The chain couples TRBV5-7 to TRBJ2-7; D is unclear. TRBV5-7 is an ORF for which the function is uncertain. V lost 2 bases and J lost 0, with 3 bases in between. This CDR3 contains 12 residues. CDR3: CASSFISYEQYF. For the CDR3, the DNA is TGTGCCAGCAGCTTCATCTCCTACGAGCAGTACTTC.

This chain links TRBV27 with TRBJ1-1, with TRBD1 matching 7 bases. Germline CDR1 is MNHEY and CDR2 is SMNVEV (reference sequence). J was trimmed by 1 base and V by 4 bases; bases with no gene match: 6. There are 15 residues in the CDR3. As DNA, the CDR3 is TGTGCCAGCAGTTCCGGGACAGATTGGAACACTGAAGCTTTCTTT. This codes for CASSSGTDWNTEAFF.

This clone is medium-sized. The chain uses TRBV5-4 and TRBJ2-7; 7 bases align to TRBD1. CDR1 and CDR2 (germline): SGHNT, YYREEE (reference sequence). This CDR3 is built from 13 residues. V lost 4 bases and J lost 3; bases outside the gene matches: 4. The CDR3 bases are TGTGCCAGCAGCCCAGGGGACAGCTACGAGCAGTACTTC. Encoded protein: CASSPGDSYEQYF.